Presented here are 22 T cell receptor beta chains from one specimen sequenced in a study of control samples from healthy donors and cancer patients. TCRdb's table, derived via immunoSEQ multiplex PCR, lists solely in-frame clones and lacks some. The sample gives tens of thousands of clones, roughly 83% of which show up once; roughly 40% is in the top ten. The specimen sequenced was PBMCs. These receptor sequences come from a man between 65 and 79 years old with lung cancer.

The rearrangement uses TRBV28 and TRBJ2-7; possibly TRBD2 for D (5 bases). Between the trimmed V and J ends, which lost 2 bases and 1 base, there was a span of 6 bases. Germline V CDR1 and CDR2: MDHEN, SYDVKM. The CDR3 sequence is 13 residues long. This CDR3 reads CASSLPGSYEQYF. The CDR3 nucleotides read TGTGCCAGCAGTTTACCGGGATCCTACGAGCAGTACTTC.

The chain combines TRBV25-1 with TRBJ2-5, with D hard to call. Trimming took 5 bases from V and 0 from J, leaving 13 bases between them. The CDR3 loop spans 15 amino acids. Germline assignment: CDR1 MGHDK and CDR2 SYGVNS. The chain's CDR3 is CASSKSTWYQETQYF. CDR3 in DNA: TGTGCCAGCAGTAAATCGACCTGGTACCAAGAGACCCAGTACTTC.

The chain carries TRBV2 and TRBJ1-1; perhaps TRBD1 as D (6 bases). The CDR3 has 15 residues. V shed 0 bases and J shed 4 bases, with 12 bases lying between them. Germline CDR1 SNHLY, CDR2 FYNNEI. CDR3 DNA: TGTGCCAGCAGTGAAGCGCTTCCAGGGGCCACTGAAGCTTTCTTT. Translated: CASSEALPGATEAFF. Full variable domain (outside the CDR3, taken from reference TRBV2 and TRBJ1-1): EPEVTQTPSHQVTQMGQEVILRCVPISNHLYFYWYRQILGQKVEFLVSFYNNEISEKSEIFDDQFSVERPDGSNFTLKIRSTKLEDSAMYFCASSEALPGATEAFFGQGTRLTVV.

The chain carries TRBV20-1 and TRBJ1-1; the D gene is possibly TRBD1 (5 bases). The CDR3 loop spans 11 amino acids. The germline CDR1 and CDR2 sequences are DFQATT and SNEGSKA (reference sequence). V shed 8 bases and J shed 11 bases, with 18 bases lying between them. CDR3 coding DNA: TGCAGTACTGCCCCCGGGACGGATGCTTTCTTT. Amino acids: CSTAPGTDAFF.

This chain connects TRBV29-1 to TRBJ2-5; tentatively, D is TRBD2 (6 bases). The CDR3 consists of 16 residues. CDR1 is SQVTM, CDR2 ANQGSEA, per germline. V was pared by 1 base and J by 5 bases, with 20 bases between. CDR3 nucleotide sequence: TGCAGCGTTGAAGGGCCACGCGGGGCGGTGCGGGAGACCCAGTACTTC. It specifies CSVEGPRGAVRETQYF.

The rearrangement joins TRBV5-8 to TRBJ2-1, with D perhaps matching TRBD1 (5 bases). CDR1 and CDR2 from the germline V gene are SGHTS and YDEGEE. Trimming took 3 bases from V and 7 from J, leaving 11 bases between them. The CDR3 has 13 amino acids. The CDR3 region is CASSYPTANEQFF. Written as DNA, the CDR3 is TGTGCCAGCAGCTACCCGACAGCGAATGAGCAGTTCTTC.

This clone was seen a few times. This sequence joins TRBV7-9 and TRBJ2-7, with TRBD1 matching 9 bases. Trimming at V came to 5 bases and at J to 5 bases, leaving 10 bases not matched to a gene. Germline V gene data show CDR1 as SEHNR and CDR2 as FQNEAQ (reference sequence). The CDR3 has 15 amino acids. CDR3 bases: TGTGCCAGCAGCCCTGGACTGACAGGGGGAGACGAGCAGTACTTC. Translation gives CASSPGLTGGDEQYF.

The chain has TRBV3-1 (or the pseudogene TRBV3-2) and TRBJ1-4; possibly TRBD1 for D (5 bases). CDR1 is LGHDT, CDR2 YNNKEL, per germline (reference sequence). CDR3 length equals 15 residues. V lost 1 base and J 6 bases, leaving 12 bases between the germline ends. CDR3 amino acids: CASSQAGAKHEKLFF. In nucleotides, the CDR3 is TGTGCCAGCAGCCAAGCCGGGGCCAAACATGAAAAACTGTTTTTT.

V is TRBV9 and J is TRBJ1-3; D uncertain. This CDR3 is built from 15 residues. Per germline, CDR1 SGDLS and CDR2 YYNGEE. V shed 0 bases and J shed 1 base, with 8 bases lying between them. CDR3 bases: TGTGCCAGCAGCGTAGTCGATAAGTCTGGAAACACCATATATTTT. It specifies CASSVVDKSGNTIYF.

V is TRBV19 and J is TRBJ1-3; no clear D gene. This CDR3 has 14 residues. The germline V gene has CDR1 LNHDA and CDR2 SQIVND (reference sequence). The V end lost 5 bases, the J end lost 4 bases, and 12 bases lay between the germline ends. The CDR3 bases are TGTGCCAGTAGTGTCCCCGGGTCAGGAAACACCATATATTTT. Translating it yields CASSVPGSGNTIYF.

This chain uses TRBV7-9 with TRBJ2-2; D may be TRBD2 (6 bases). Germline CDR1 is SEHNR and CDR2 is FQNEAQ (reference sequence). The CDR3 contains 15 residues. With 7 bases removed from V and 6 bases from J, the gap between germline ends came to 18 bases. The CDR3 reads CASTPTVAGSGELFF. The CDR3 coding sequence is TGTGCCAGCACCCCTACGGTGGCGGGGTCCGGGGAGCTGTTTTTT.

About this clone itself: In the same sample, other DNA sequences code for this CDR3. This chain links TRBV24-1 with TRBJ2-3; 11 nucleotides agree with TRBD2. The ends lost 4 bases at V and 1 base at J; junction bases unmatched: 6. Germline V gives CDR1 KGHDR, CDR2 SFDVKD. The CDR3 consists of 17 residues. The CDR3 coding sequence is TGTGCCACCAGTGACCTTAGCGGGGGGGCCGGCACAGATACGCAGTATTTT. Its translation: CATSDLSGGAGTDTQYF.

V and J are TRBV10-1 and TRBJ1-6; D is undetermined. V was shortened by 2 bases and J by 7 bases, with 6 bases between the two germline ends. The CDR3 extends over 13 amino acids. CDR1 is WNHNN, CDR2 SYGVQD, per germline (reference sequence). CDR3 nucleotide sequence: TGCGCCAGCAGTGAGACAACAAATTCACCCCTCCACTTT. Protein sequence: CASSETTNSPLHF.

V is TRBV5-8 and J is TRBJ2-3, with D possibly matching TRBD1 (5 bases). The CDR3 spans 14 residues. CDR1 and CDR2 from the germline V gene are SGHTS and YDEGEE. Deletions cut 1 base from V and 1 base from J, with 7 bases between. The CDR3 spells CASSLRGGTDTQYF. The CDR3 bases are TGTGCCAGCAGCTTGAGGGGCGGCACAGATACGCAGTATTTT. The full variable domain, in which reference TRBV5-8 and TRBJ2-3 provide the parts outside the CDR3, is EAGVTQSPTHLIKTRGQQATLRCSPISGHTSVYWYQQALGLGLQFLLWYDEGEERNRGNFPPRFSGRQFPNYSSELNVNALELEDSALYLCASSLRGGTDTQYFGPGTRLTVL.

This clone was picked up a small number of times. The genes are TRBV5-7 and TRBJ2-7; D is uncertain. TRBV5-7 is annotated as an ORF whose role is uncertain. The V and J ends lost 4 bases and 7 bases respectively, with 15 bases between them. The length of the CDR3 is 13 residues. CDR3 in DNA: TGTGCCAGCAGCCGTTCCCAAGCCGGGGAGCAGTACTTC. Residues: CASSRSQAGEQYF.

This clone appeared once. As DNA, the CDR3 is TGTGCCAGCAGCGTAGCGGTCAGGGGAACTGAAGCTTTCTTT. As protein: CASSVAVRGTEAFF. The chain employs TRBV9 and TRBJ1-1; D may be TRBD1 (6 bases). Between the trimmed V and J ends, which lost 0 bases and 5 bases, there was a span of 11 bases. CDR1 is SGDLS and CDR2 is YYNGEE in the germline V gene. This CDR3 has 14 residues.

The J gene is TRBJ2-7, the V gene TRBV29-1; D may correspond to TRBD1 or TRBD2 (5 bases each). The ends were cut back, 7 bases at V and 0 bases at J, with 13 bases in the middle. In germline, CDR1 is SQVTM, CDR2 ANQGSEA. CDR3 length: 13 residues. DNA of the CDR3: TGCAGCGCTCGGGGCCCAAGCTCCTACGAGCAGTACTTC. This codes for CSARGPSSYEQYF.

This sequence joins TRBV21-1 and TRBJ2-3; the table's TRBD2 call for D was not verified on the DNA. TRBV21-1 constitutes a pseudogene. The CDR3 length is 15 residues. CDR3 residues: CASSKTSRGTDTQYF. In nucleotides, the CDR3 is TGTGCCAGCAGCAAGACTAGCAGAGGCACAGATACGCAGTATTTT.

This clone appeared a few times. V usage is TRBV4-1 and J usage is TRBJ1-5; D remains unclear. Germline V CDR1 and CDR2: MGHRA, YSYEKL. The CDR3 contains 16 residues. V was trimmed by 1 base and J by 4 bases, leaving 14 bases between them. CDR3: CASSQGGGRINQPQHF. CDR3 sequence (DNA): TGCGCCAGCAGCCAAGGAGGAGGGAGAATTAATCAGCCCCAGCATTTT.

This clone was seen a handful of times. This chain links TRBV30 with TRBJ1-2, with 8 bases lining up with TRBD1. In germline, CDR1 is GTSNPN, CDR2 SVGIG (reference sequence). V gave up 3 bases and J gave up 3 bases; unmatched junction bases: 6. There are 14 residues in the CDR3. This chain's CDR3 is CAWRRQGADYGYTF. The CDR3 DNA follows: TGTGCCTGGAGGAGGCAGGGGGCGGACTATGGCTACACCTTC.

The V and J genes are TRBV3-1 (or the pseudogene TRBV3-2) and TRBJ2-7, with TRBD2 identical over 8 bases. V gave up 8 bases and J gave up 3 bases; unmatched junction bases: 9. The CDR3 loop spans 14 amino acids. Per germline, CDR1 LGHDT and CDR2 YNNKEL (reference sequence). This chain's CDR3 is CASCGGGGNYEQYF. Written as DNA, the CDR3 is TGTGCCAGCTGTGGCGGCGGGGGGAACTACGAGCAGTACTTC.

The V gene is TRBV6-2 or TRBV6-3, the J gene TRBJ1-5; 8 bases align to TRBD1. CDR1 is MNHEY, CDR2 SVGEGT, per germline. This CDR3 has 14 amino acids. J gave up 4 bases and V 3 bases, and 2 bases lay outside the gene matches. The CDR3 nucleotides are TGTGCCAGCAGTTATACAGGGGGGAATCAGCCCCAGCATTTT. Translation gives CASSYTGGNQPQHF.